One sample yielded the 19 T cell receptor beta chains listed below, sequenced in a study of blood T cell repertoires in COVID-19. Assay: immunoSEQ multiplex PCR; the TCRdb copy retains only in-frame clones and omits some. The table lists approximately 400,000 clones, approximately 93% of them singletons, with more than 0.85% in the top ten. Material: PBMCs or T cells enriched from blood (not recorded which). Receptor source: a woman between 40 and 50 years old who had been exposed to COVID-19.

The rearrangement links TRBV7-9 to TRBJ1-2; 9 nucleotides agree with TRBD1. Germline assignment: CDR1 SEHNR and CDR2 FQNEAQ (reference sequence). The CDR3 contains 17 residues. V dropped 5 bases and J dropped 4; count of bases not matched to a gene: 14. CDR3 amino acids: CASSPNPGQGGGYGYTF. The CDR3 region has the DNA TGTGCCAGCAGCCCAAACCCGGGACAGGGAGGGGGCTATGGCTACACCTTC.

This chain connects TRBV18 to TRBJ1-6, with TRBD1 identical over 9 bases. In germline, CDR1 is KGHSH, CDR2 LQKENI. The CDR3 loop spans 14 amino acids. Germline trimming cut 4 bases from V and 13 bases from J; bases unmatched to any gene: 8. The CDR3 region is CASSRTGGYDPLHF. The CDR3 nucleotides are TGTGCCAGCTCACGAACAGGGGGCTACGATCCCCTCCACTTT. The full variable domain, in which reference TRBV18 and TRBJ1-6 provide the parts outside the CDR3, is NAGVMQNPRHLVRRRGQEARLRCSPMKGHSHVYWYRQLPEEGLKFMVYLQKENIIDESGMPKERFSAEFPKEGPSILRIQQVVRGDSAAYFCASSRTGGYDPLHFGNGTRLTVT.

This chain joins TRBV27 and TRBJ2-5, with 8 bases matching TRBD2. Per the germline V gene, CDR1 is MNHEY and CDR2 is SMNVEV (reference sequence). Trimming took 7 bases from V and 5 from J; bases not matched to a gene: 9. The CDR3 runs to 14 residues. In DNA, the CDR3 is TGTGCCAGCAAAACAGGACTAGCTTCGGAGACCCAGTACTTC. Translating gives CASKTGLASETQYF.

The rearrangement joins TRBV7-9 to TRBJ1-2, with TRBD1 as a possible D gene (5 bases). The germline V and J ends were trimmed by 1 base and 5 bases, with 8 bases remaining between them. The CDR3 runs to 13 residues. CDR1 and CDR2 from the germline V gene are SEHNR and FQNEAQ (reference sequence). The CDR3 region is CASSLDQGYGYTF. The DNA of the CDR3 is TGTGCCAGCAGCTTAGACCAGGGTTATGGCTACACCTTC.

The chain combines TRBV21-1 with TRBJ2-7; TRBD2, the D gene given by the table, was not confirmed from the DNA. TRBV21-1 is listed as a pseudogene. This CDR3 region has 17 residues. Here the CDR3 reads CASSKDLGGEALYEQYF. CDR3 bases: TGTGCCAGCAGCAAAGACCTGGGGGGGGAGGCGCTTTACGAGCAGTACTTC.

This chain links TRBV4-3 with TRBJ2-7, with 10 bases aligning to TRBD1. The CDR3 consists of 15 residues. The trim removed 1 base at V and 3 bases at J, leaving 3 bases unmatched. Germline CDR1 reads LGHNA; CDR2 reads YSLEER. As DNA, the CDR3 is TGCGCCAGCAGCCAAGGAAGGACAGGGGGCTACGAGCAGTACTTC. It encodes CASSQGRTGGYEQYF.

The CDR3 DNA follows: TGTGCCAGCAGTTACCTGGCAGGGGGCTACGAGCAGTACTTC. Translation: CASSYLAGGYEQYF. The genes are TRBV6-5 and TRBJ2-7; 7 bases match TRBD1. This CDR3 spans 14 amino acids. The V gene end was trimmed by 2 bases and the J gene end by 3 bases; junction bases not matched to a gene: 4. Germline-derived CDR1 and CDR2 are MNHEY and SVGAGI.

This clone appeared a few times. The gene calls are TRBV2 and TRBJ2-7, with 9 bases aligning to TRBD2. V shed 6 bases, J shed 1 base, and the junction held 1 base outside the gene matches. The CDR3 consists of 13 residues. Germline V lookup: CDR1 SNHLY, CDR2 FYNNEI. The CDR3 DNA reads TGTGCCAGCAGGCGGGGGGGATCCTACGAGCAGTACTTC. This codes for CASRRGGSYEQYF.

V is TRBV2 and J is TRBJ2-3; 7 bases fit TRBD2. Trimming cost V 7 bases and J 1 base; bases outside gene matches: 11. CDR1 SNHLY and CDR2 FYNNEI come from the germline V gene. The CDR3 extends over 16 amino acids. The CDR3 nucleotides are TGTGCCAGCACCTCCCTGGGCGGGGGTGGCACAGATACGCAGTATTTT. This codes for CASTSLGGGGTDTQYF.

This clone came up once. The chain couples TRBV4-1 to TRBJ2-2; 10 bases agree with TRBD2. The CDR3 loop spans 16 amino acids. V gave up 0 bases and J gave up 10 bases; unmatched junction bases: 8. CDR1 is MGHRA and CDR2 is YSYEKL in the germline V gene. Here the CDR3 reads CASSQDRTSGPPELFF. CDR3 bases: TGCGCCAGCAGCCAAGACAGGACTAGCGGCCCCCCGGAGCTGTTTTTT.

The chain recombines TRBV19 with TRBJ1-1; D is undetermined. The germline V gene has CDR1 LNHDA and CDR2 SQIVND (reference sequence). This CDR3 comprises 15 residues. V lost 2 bases to trimming and J lost 3 bases, with 13 bases between them. The CDR3 loop is CASSIYPVRDTEAFF. DNA of the CDR3: TGTGCCAGTAGTATATACCCAGTTCGGGACACTGAAGCTTTCTTT.

V and J are TRBV19 and TRBJ1-5; no definite D call. Germline lookup yields CDR1 LNHDA and CDR2 SQIVND (reference sequence). Deletions cut 5 bases from V and 1 base from J, with 9 bases between. The length of the CDR3 is 14 residues. CDR3 coding DNA: TGTGCCAGTAGTGGAGGTTCAAGCAATCAGCCCCAGCATTTT. Its translation is CASSGGSSNQPQHF.

The V gene is TRBV5-1, the J gene TRBJ2-1; possibly TRBD1 for D (6 bases). Germline V CDR1 and CDR2: SGHRS, YFSETQ. The CDR3 sequence is 13 residues long. Trimming stripped 6 bases from V and 5 bases from J, with 12 bases between. CDR3 loop: CASNSGTNNEQFF. The CDR3 DNA reads TGCGCCAGCAACTCCGGGACAAACAATGAGCAGTTCTTC.

The chain combines TRBV7-9 with TRBJ2-5, with D possibly matching TRBD2 (5 bases). The CDR3 is 15 amino acids. Trimming shortened V by 5 bases and J by 0 bases, and 13 bases separated the two germline ends. Germline V CDR1 and CDR2: SEHNR, FQNEAQ (reference sequence). In nucleotides, the CDR3 is TGTGCCAGCAGCCCCCGGGGAGCGGACCAAGAGACCCAGTACTTC. This codes for CASSPRGADQETQYF.

The rearrangement joins TRBV30 to TRBJ2-5; tentatively, D is TRBD2 (6 bases). The CDR3 has 13 amino acids. V was clipped by 5 bases and J by 4 bases, with 14 bases between them. Germline loops: CDR1 GTSNPN, CDR2 SVGIG (reference sequence). The chain's CDR3 is CAWAGGKGETQYF. As DNA, the CDR3 is TGTGCCTGGGCTGGAGGGAAGGGAGAGACCCAGTACTTC.

The chain couples TRBV10-3 to TRBJ2-7, with D possibly being TRBD1 (6 bases). The CDR3 covers 14 residues. The germline V gene has CDR1 ENHRY and CDR2 SYGVKD. Trimming pared 2 bases from V and 3 bases from J, leaving 11 bases between. CDR3 loop: CAISERGQGYEQYF. CDR3 nucleotide sequence: TGTGCCATCAGTGAGAGGGGACAAGGCTACGAGCAGTACTTC.

The chain couples TRBV7-3 to TRBJ2-1, with 8 bases fitting TRBD2. Unmatched junction bases numbered 3, after V lost 5 bases and J lost 0 bases. The V gene's germline CDR1 is SGHTA and CDR2 FQGTGA. The CDR3 is 15 amino acids. CDR3 amino acids: CASSISGNSYNEQFF. As DNA, the CDR3 is TGTGCCAGCAGCATTAGCGGGAACTCCTACAATGAGCAGTTCTTC.

The chain recombines TRBV7-8 with TRBJ1-4, with D unclear. The CDR3 has 14 residues. Trimming left V 2 bases short and J 5 bases short, with 9 bases between. Germline CDR1 is SGHVS and CDR2 is FQNEAQ. The CDR3 DNA is TGTGCCAGCAGCTTACGTGCCAGGAATGAAAAACTGTTTTTT. Encoded protein: CASSLRARNEKLFF. Together with reference TRBV7-8 and TRBJ1-4, the CDR3 gives the full variable domain: GAGVSQSPRYKVAKRGQDVALRCDPISGHVSLFWYQQALGQGPEFLTYFQNEAQLDKSGLPSDRFFAERPEGSVSTLKIQRTQQEDSAVYLCASSLRARNEKLFFGSGTQLSVL.

The CDR3 here is CASSQDSGGGYTF. The CDR3 bases are TGCGCCAGCAGCCAAGACTCAGGGGGAGGCTACACCTTC. This chain links TRBV4-1 with TRBJ1-2, with TRBD1 identical over 7 bases. Trimming took 0 bases from V and 8 from J; bases not matched to a gene: 3. Germline assignment: CDR1 MGHRA and CDR2 YSYEKL. The CDR3 has 13 residues.